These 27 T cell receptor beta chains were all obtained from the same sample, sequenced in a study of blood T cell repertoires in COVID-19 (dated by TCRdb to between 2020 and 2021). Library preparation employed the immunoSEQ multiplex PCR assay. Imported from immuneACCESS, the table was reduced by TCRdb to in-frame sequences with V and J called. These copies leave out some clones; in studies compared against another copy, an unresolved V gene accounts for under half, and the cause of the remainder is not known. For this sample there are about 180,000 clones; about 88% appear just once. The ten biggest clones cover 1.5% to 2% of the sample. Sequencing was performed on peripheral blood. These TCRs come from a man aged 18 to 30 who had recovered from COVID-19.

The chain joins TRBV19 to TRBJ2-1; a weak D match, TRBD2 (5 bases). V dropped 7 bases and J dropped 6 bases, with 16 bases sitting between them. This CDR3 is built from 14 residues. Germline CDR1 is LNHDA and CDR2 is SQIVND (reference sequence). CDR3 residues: CASIKRENGNEQFF. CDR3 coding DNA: TGTGCCAGTATTAAGAGGGAGAATGGCAATGAGCAGTTCTTC.

CDR3 protein: CASRGTGVGYTF. The CDR3 bases are TGTGCCAGCAGGGGGACAGGGGTTGGCTACACCTTC. The gene calls are TRBV7-9 and TRBJ1-2; 10 nucleotides agree with TRBD1. The length of the CDR3 is 12 residues. Germline loops: CDR1 SEHNR, CDR2 FQNEAQ (reference sequence). The J segment lost 7 bases and the V segment lost 6 bases, leaving 2 bases of the junction unmatched.

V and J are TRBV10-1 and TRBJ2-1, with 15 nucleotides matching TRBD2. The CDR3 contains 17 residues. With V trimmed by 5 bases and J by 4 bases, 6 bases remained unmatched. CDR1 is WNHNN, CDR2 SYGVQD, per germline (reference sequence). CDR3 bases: TGCGCCAGCAGTTCGGGACTAGCGGGAGGAAAATACAATGAGCAGTTCTTC. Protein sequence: CASSSGLAGGKYNEQFF.

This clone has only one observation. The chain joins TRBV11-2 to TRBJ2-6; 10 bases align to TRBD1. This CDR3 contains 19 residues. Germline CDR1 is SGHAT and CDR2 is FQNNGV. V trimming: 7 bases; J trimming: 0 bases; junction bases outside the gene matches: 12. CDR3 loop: CASTPWTGGLRSGANVLTF. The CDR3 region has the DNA TGTGCCAGCACTCCTTGGACAGGGGGACTTCGCTCTGGGGCCAACGTCCTGACTTTC. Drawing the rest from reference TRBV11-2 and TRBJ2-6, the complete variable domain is EAGVAQSPRYKIIEKRQSVAFWCNPISGHATLYWYQQILGQGPKLLIQFQNNGVVDDSQLPKDRFSAERLKGVDSTLKIQPAKLEDSAVYLCASTPWTGGLRSGANVLTFGAGSRLTVL.

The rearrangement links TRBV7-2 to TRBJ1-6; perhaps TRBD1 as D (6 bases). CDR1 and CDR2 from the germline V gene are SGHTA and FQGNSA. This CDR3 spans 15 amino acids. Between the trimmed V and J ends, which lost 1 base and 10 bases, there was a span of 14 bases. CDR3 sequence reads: CASSLVGGAGSPLHF. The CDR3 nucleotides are TGTGCCAGCAGCTTAGTAGGGGGAGCGGGGTCACCCCTCCACTTT.

In DNA form, the CDR3 reads TGCGCCAGCAGCGCGGGACTAGCAGACAATGAGCAGTTCTTC. Translation gives CASSAGLADNEQFF. V gene TRBV5-1 combines with J gene TRBJ2-1; 9 bases align to TRBD2. V trimming: 4 bases; J trimming: 5 bases; junction bases outside the gene matches: 4. This CDR3 is 14 amino acids long. The germline V gene has CDR1 SGHRS and CDR2 YFSETQ.

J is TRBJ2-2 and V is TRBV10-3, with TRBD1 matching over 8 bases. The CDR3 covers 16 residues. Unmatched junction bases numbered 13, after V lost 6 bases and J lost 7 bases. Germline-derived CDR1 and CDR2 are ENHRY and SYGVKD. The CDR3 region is CAIRADRGSYSGELFF. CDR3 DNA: TGTGCCATCAGGGCCGACAGGGGTAGTTATAGCGGGGAGCTGTTTTTT.

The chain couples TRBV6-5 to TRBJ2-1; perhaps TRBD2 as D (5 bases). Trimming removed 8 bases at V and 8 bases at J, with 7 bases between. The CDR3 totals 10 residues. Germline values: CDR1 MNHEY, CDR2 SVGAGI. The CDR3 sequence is CASGEYEQFF. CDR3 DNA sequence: TGTGCCAGCGGGGAGTATGAGCAGTTCTTC.

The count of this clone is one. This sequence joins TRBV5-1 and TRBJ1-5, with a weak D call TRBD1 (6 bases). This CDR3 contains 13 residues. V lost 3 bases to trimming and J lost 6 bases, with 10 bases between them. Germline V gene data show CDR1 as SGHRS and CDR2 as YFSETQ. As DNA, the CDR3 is TGCGCCAGCAGCTCCAGGGGCGGTCAGCCCCAGCATTTT. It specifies CASSSRGGQPQHF.

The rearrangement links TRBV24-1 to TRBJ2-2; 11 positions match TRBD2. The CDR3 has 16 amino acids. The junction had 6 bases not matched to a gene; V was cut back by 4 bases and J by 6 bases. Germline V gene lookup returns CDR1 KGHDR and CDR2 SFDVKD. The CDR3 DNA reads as TGTGCCACCAGTGAGATACTAGCGGGAGAACCCGGGGAGCTGTTTTTT. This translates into CATSEILAGEPGELFF.

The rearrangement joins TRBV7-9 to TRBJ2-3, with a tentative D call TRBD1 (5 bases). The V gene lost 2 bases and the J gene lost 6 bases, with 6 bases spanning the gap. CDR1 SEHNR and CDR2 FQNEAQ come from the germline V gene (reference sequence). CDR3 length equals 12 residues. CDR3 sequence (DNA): TGTGCCAGCAGCTTAAAGGGGGATACGCAGTATTTT. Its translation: CASSLKGDTQYF.

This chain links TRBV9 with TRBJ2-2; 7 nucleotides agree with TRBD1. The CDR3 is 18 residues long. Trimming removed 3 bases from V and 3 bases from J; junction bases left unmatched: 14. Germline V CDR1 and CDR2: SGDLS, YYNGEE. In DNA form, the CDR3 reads TGTGCCAGCAGCGACCGTTCGGGGTGGGACAGAGACACCGGGGAGCTGTTTTTT. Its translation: CASSDRSGWDRDTGELFF.

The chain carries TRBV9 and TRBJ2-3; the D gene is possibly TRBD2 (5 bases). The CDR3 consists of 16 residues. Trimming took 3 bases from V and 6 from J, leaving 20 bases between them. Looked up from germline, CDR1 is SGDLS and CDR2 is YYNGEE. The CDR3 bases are TGTGCCAGCAGCGCAAGTCCCACCTCCGGGAAGGATACGCAGTATTTT. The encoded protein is CASSASPTSGKDTQYF. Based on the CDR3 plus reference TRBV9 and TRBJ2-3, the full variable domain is DSGVTQTPKHLITATGQRVTLRCSPRSGDLSVYWYQQSLDQGLQFLIQYYNGEERAKGNILERFSAQQFPDLHSELNLSSLELGDSALYFCASSASPTSGKDTQYFGPGTRLTVL.

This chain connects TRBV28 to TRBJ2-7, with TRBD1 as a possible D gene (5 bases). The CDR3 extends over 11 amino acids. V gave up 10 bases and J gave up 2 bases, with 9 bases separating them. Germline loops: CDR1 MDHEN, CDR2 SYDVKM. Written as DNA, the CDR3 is TGTGCCACGAAACAGGCCTACGAGCAGTACTTC. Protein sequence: CATKQAYEQYF.

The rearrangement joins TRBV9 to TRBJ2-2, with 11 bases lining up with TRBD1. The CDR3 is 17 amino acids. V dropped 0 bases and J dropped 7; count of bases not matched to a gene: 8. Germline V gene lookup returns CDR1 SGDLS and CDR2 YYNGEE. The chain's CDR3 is CASSVEFGQGALGELFF. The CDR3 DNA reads TGTGCCAGCAGCGTAGAGTTCGGACAGGGGGCTCTCGGGGAGCTGTTTTTT.

The CDR3 region has the DNA TGTGCCAGCAGTCGGACAGGCAACTATGGCTACACCTTC. Translating it yields CASSRTGNYGYTF. The chain links TRBV28 to TRBJ1-2; 7 positions match TRBD1. This CDR3 is 13 amino acids long. Trimming cost V 5 bases and J 2 bases; bases outside gene matches: 2. CDR1 is MDHEN, CDR2 SYDVKM, per germline.

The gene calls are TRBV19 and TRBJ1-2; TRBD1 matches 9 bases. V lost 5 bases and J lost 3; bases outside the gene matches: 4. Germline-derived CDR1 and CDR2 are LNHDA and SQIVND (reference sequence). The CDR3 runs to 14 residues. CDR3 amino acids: CASSPRTGDYGYTF. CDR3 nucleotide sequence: TGTGCCAGTAGTCCCCGGACAGGGGACTATGGCTACACCTTC.

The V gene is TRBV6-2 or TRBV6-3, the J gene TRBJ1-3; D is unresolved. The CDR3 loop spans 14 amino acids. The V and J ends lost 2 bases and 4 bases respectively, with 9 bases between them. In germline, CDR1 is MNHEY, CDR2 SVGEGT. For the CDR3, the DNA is TGTGCCAGCAGTTACGCATCCCGGGGAAACACCATATATTTT. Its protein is CASSYASRGNTIYF.

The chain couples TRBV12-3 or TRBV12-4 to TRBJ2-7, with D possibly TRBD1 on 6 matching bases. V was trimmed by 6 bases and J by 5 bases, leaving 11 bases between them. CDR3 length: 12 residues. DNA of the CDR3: TGTGCCAGCAGCCCACAGGGTAACGAGCAGTACTTC. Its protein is CASSPQGNEQYF.

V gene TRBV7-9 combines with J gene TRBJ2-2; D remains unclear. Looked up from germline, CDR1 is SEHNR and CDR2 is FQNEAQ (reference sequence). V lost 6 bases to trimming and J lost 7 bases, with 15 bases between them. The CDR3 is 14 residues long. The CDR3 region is CASSKKTRVGELFF. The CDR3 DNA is TGTGCCAGCAGTAAAAAAACCCGGGTCGGGGAGCTGTTTTTT.

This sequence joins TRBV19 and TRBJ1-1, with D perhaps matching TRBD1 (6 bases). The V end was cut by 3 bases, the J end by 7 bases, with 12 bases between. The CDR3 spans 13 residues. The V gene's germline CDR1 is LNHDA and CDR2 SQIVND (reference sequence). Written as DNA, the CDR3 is TGTGCCAGTAGTATCTTTCTCAGGGGTGAAGCTTTCTTT. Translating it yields CASSIFLRGEAFF.

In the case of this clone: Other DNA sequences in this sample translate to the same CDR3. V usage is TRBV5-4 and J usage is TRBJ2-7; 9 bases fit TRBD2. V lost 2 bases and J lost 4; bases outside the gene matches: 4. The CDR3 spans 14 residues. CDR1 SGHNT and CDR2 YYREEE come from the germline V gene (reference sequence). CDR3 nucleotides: TGTGCCAGCAGCTTAGCGGGAGGCCCTTACGAGCAGTACTTC. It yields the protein CASSLAGGPYEQYF.

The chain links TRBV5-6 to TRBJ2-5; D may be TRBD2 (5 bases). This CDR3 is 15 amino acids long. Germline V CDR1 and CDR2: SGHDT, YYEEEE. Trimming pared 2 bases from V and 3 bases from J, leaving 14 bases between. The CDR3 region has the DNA TGTGCCAGCAGCTTTTGGGTGAGGGATAAAGAGACCCAGTACTTC. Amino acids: CASSFWVRDKETQYF.

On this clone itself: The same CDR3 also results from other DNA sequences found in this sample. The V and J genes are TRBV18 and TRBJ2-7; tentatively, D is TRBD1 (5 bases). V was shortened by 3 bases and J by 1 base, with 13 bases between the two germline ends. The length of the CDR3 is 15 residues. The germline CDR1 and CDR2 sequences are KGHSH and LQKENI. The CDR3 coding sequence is TGTGCCAGCTCACCCGGAACAGGCGGTTCCTACGAGCAGTACTTC. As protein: CASSPGTGGSYEQYF.

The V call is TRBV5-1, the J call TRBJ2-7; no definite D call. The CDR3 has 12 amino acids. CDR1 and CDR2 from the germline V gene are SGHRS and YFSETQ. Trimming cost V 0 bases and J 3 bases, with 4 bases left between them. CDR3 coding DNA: TGCGCCAGCAGCTTGGACATCTACGAGCAGTACTTC. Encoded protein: CASSLDIYEQYF. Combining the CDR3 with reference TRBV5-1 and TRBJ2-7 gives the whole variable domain KAGVTQTPRYLIKTRGQQVTLSCSPISGHRSVSWYQQTPGQGLQFLFEYFSETQRNKGNFPGRFSGRQFSNSRSEMNVSTLELGDSALYLCASSLDIYEQYFGPGTRLTVT.

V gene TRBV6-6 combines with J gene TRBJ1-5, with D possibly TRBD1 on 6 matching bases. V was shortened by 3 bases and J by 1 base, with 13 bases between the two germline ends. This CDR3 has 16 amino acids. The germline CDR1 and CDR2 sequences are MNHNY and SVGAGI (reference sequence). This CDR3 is CASSYTDSLSNQPQHF. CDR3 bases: TGTGCCAGCAGTTATACGGACAGCCTGAGCAATCAGCCCCAGCATTTT.

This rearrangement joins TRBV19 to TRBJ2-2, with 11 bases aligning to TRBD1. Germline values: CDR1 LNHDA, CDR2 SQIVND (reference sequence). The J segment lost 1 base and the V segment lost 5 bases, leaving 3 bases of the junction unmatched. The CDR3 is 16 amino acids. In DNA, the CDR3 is TGTGCCAGTAGTCTTGGGACAGGGGGGAACACCGGGGAGCTGTTTTTT. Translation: CASSLGTGGNTGELFF.